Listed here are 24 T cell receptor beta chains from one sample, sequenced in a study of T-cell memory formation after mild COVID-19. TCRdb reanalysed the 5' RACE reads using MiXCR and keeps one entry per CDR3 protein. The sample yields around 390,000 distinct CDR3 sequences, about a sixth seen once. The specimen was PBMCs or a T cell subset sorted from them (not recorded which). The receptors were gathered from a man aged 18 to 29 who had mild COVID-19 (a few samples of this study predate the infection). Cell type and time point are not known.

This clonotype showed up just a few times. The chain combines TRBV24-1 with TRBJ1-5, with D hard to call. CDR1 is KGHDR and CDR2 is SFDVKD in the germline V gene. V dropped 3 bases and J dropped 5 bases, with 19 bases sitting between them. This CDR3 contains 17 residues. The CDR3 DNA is TGTGCCACCAGTGATGGGAGATCAACCCTGCGGGATCAGCCCCAGCATTTT. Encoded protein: CATSDGRSTLRDQPQHF.

The CDR3 here is CASSGEDYEQYF. The DNA for the CDR3 is TGCGCCAGCAGCGGGGAGGACTACGAGCAGTACTTC. V usage is TRBV5-1 and J usage is TRBJ2-7; a possible D gene is TRBD2 (6 bases). CDR3 length equals 12 residues. Germline V CDR1 and CDR2: SGHRS, YFSETQ. Trimming took off 4 bases at V and 3 bases at J, with 8 bases between the two ends.

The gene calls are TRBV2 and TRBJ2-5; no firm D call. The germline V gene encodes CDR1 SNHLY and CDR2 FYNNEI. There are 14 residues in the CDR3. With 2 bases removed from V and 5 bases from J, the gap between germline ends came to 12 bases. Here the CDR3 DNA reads TGTGCCAGCAGTGAATTCCGGGTAGGCGAGACCCAGTACTTC. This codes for CASSEFRVGETQYF.

CDR3 nucleotide sequence: TGCAGCGTTGGGGAACCGGGACAGCCCCAGCATTTT. This encodes CSVGEPGQPQHF. The V and J genes are TRBV29-1 and TRBJ1-5; no reliable D call. V dropped 4 bases and J dropped 7 bases, with 11 bases sitting between them. CDR1 SQVTM and CDR2 ANQGSEA come from the germline V gene. CDR3 length equals 12 residues.

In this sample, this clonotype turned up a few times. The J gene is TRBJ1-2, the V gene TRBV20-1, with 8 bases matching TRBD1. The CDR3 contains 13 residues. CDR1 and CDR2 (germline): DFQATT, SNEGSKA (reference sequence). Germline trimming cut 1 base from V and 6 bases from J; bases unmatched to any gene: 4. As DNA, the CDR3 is TGCAGTGCTAGAGCGTCAGGGGGCAATGGCTACACCTTC. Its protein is CSARASGGNGYTF.

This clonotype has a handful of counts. The CDR3 nucleotides read TGTGCCAGCAGCTTAGGTGGGTACCCGAGGATCGATGAGCAGTTCTTC. Its protein is CASSLGGYPRIDEQFF. The gene calls are TRBV7-9 and TRBJ2-1; D remains unclear. This CDR3 is 16 amino acids long. Germline-derived CDR1 and CDR2 are SEHNR and FQNEAQ (reference sequence). Trimming removed 1 base at V and 8 bases at J, with 18 bases between. Full variable domain (missing parts from reference TRBV7-9 and TRBJ2-1): DTGVSQNPRHKITKRGQNVTFRCDPISEHNRLYWYRQTLGQGPEFLTYFQNEAQLEKSRLLSDRFSAERPKGSFSTLEIQRTEQGDSAMYLCASSLGGYPRIDEQFFGPGTRLTVL.

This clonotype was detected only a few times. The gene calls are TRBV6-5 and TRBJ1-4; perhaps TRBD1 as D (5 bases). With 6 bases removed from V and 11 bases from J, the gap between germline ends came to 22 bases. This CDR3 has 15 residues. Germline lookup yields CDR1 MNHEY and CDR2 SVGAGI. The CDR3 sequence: CASSDTGRSRLKLFF. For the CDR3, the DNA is TGTGCCAGCAGCGATACGGGACGGAGCCGTCTCAAACTGTTTTTT.

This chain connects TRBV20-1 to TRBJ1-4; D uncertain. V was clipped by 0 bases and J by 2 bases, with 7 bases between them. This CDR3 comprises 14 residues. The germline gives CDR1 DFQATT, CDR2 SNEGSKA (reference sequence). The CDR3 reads CSARDSRTNEKLFF. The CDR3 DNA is TGCAGTGCTAGAGATTCAAGGACTAATGAAAAACTGTTTTTT.

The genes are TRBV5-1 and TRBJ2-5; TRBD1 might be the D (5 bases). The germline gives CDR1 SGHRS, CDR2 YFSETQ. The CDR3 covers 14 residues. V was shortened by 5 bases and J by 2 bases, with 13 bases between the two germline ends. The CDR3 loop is CASRPGYRQETQYF. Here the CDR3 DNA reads TGCGCCAGCAGACCCGGGTACAGGCAAGAGACCCAGTACTTC.

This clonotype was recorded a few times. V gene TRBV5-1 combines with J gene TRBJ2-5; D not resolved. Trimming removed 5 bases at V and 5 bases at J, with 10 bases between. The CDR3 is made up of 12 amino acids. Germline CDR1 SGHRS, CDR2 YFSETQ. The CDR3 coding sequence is TGCGCCAGCAGTTTTAACGGGGAGACCCAGTACTTC. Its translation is CASSFNGETQYF.

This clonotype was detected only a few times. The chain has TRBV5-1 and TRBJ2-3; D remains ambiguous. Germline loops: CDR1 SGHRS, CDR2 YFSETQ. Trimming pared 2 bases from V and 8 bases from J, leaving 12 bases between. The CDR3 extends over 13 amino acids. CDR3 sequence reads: CASSFAEKGTQYF. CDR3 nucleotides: TGCGCCAGCAGCTTTGCGGAGAAAGGTACGCAGTATTTT.

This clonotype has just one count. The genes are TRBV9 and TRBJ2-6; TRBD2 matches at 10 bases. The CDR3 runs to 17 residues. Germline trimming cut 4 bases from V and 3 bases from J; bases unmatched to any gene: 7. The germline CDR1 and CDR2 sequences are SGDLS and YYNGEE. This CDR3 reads CASSLSGGAVGANVLTF. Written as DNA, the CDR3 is TGTGCCAGCAGCTTGAGCGGGGGGGCCGTTGGGGCCAACGTCCTGACTTTC.

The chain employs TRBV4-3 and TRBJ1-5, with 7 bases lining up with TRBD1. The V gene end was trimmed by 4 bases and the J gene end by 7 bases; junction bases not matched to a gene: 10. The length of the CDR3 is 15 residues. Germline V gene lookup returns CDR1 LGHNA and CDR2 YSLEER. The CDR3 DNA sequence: TGCGCCAGCAGCCCGCATACAGGGGATGGACAGCCCCAGCATTTT. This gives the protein CASSPHTGDGQPQHF.

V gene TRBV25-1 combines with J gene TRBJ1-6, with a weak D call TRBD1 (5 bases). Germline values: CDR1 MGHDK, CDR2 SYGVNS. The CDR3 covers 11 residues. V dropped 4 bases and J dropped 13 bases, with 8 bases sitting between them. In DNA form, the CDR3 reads TGTGCCAGCAGTGGCCAGGGCCCCCTCCACTTT. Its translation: CASSGQGPLHF.

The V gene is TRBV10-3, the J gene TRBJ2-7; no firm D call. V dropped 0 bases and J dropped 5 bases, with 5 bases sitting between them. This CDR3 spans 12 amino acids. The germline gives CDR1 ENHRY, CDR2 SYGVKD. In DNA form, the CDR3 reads TGTGCCATCAGTGAGTCCCCTAACGAGCAGTACGTC. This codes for CAISESPNEQYV.

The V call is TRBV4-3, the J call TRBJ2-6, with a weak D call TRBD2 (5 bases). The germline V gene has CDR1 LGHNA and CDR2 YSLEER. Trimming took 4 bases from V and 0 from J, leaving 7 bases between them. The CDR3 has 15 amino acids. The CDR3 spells CASSRGISGANVLTF. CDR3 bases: TGCGCCAGCAGCCGAGGGATCTCTGGGGCCAACGTCCTGACTTTC.

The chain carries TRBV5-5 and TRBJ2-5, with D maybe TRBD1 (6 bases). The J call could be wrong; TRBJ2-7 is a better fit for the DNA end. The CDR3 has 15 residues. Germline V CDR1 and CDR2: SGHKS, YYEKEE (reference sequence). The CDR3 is CASSLWDTSSYEQYF. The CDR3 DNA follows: TGTGCCAGCAGCCTCTGGGACACCAGCTCCTACGAGCAGTACTTC.

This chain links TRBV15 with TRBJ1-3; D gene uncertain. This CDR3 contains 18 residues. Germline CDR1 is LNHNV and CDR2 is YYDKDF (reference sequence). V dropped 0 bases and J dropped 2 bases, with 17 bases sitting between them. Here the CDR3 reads CATSRDFLDTMAGNTIYF. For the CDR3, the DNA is TGTGCCACCAGCAGAGATTTCCTTGACACTATGGCTGGAAACACCATATATTTT.

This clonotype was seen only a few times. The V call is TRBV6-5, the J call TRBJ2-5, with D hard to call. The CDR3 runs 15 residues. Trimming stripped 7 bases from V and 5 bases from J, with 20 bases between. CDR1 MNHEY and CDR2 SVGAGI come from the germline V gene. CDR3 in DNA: TGTGCCAGCACCTTCGGGTCCCATGATGGCGAGACCCAGTACTTC. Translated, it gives CASTFGSHDGETQYF.

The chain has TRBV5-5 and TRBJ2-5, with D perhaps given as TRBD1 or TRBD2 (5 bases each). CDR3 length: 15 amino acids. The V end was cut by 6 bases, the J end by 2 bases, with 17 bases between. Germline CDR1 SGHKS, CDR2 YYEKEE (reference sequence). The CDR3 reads CASKLAFGQQETQYF. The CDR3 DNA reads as TGTGCCAGCAAGCTAGCTTTTGGACAACAAGAGACCCAGTACTTC.

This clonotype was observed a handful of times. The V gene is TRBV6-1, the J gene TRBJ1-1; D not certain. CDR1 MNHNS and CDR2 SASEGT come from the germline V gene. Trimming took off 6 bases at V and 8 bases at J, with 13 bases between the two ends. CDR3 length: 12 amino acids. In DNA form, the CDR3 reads TGTGCCAGCAGCCAGTATACACGAGAAGCTTTCTTT. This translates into CASSQYTREAFF.

The CDR3 DNA reads as TGTGCCAGCAGTTACAGTACCAGACCAGGAAACACCATATATTTT. Its protein product is CASSYSTRPGNTIYF. This chain joins TRBV6-5 and TRBJ1-3; D remains ambiguous. V lost 2 bases and J 4 bases, leaving 12 bases between the germline ends. Germline CDR1 and CDR2: MNHEY and SVGAGI. This CDR3 comprises 15 residues.

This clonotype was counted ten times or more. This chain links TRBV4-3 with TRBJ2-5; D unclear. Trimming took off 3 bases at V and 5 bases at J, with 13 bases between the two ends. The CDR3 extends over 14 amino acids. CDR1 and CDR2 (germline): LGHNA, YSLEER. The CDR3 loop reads CASSQEAQLETQYF. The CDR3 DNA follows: TGCGCCAGCAGCCAGGAAGCTCAACTGGAGACCCAGTACTTC.

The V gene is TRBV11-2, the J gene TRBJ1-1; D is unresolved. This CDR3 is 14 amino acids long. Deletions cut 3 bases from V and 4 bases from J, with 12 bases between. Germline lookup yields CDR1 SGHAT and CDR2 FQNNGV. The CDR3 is CASSFGGKRTEAFF. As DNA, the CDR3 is TGTGCCAGCAGCTTTGGTGGGAAACGCACTGAAGCTTTCTTT. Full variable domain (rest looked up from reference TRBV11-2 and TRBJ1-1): EAGVAQSPRYKIIEKRQSVAFWCNPISGHATLYWYQQILGQGPKLLIQFQNNGVVDDSQLPKDRFSAERLKGVDSTLKIQPAKLEDSAVYLCASSFGGKRTEAFFGQGTRLTVV.